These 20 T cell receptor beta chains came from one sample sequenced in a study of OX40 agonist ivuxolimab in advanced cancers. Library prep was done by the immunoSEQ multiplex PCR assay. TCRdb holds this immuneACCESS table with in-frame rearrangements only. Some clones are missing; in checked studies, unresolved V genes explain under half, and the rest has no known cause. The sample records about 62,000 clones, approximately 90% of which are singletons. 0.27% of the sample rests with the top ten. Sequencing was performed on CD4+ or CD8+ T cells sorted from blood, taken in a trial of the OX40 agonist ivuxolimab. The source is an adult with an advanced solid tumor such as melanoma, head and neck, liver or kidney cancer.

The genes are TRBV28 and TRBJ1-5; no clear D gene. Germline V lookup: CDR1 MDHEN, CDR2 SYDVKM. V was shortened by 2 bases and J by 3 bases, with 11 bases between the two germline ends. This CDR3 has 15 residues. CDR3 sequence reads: CASSLVRVFNQPQHF. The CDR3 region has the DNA TGTGCCAGCAGTTTAGTCCGAGTGTTCAATCAGCCCCAGCATTTT.

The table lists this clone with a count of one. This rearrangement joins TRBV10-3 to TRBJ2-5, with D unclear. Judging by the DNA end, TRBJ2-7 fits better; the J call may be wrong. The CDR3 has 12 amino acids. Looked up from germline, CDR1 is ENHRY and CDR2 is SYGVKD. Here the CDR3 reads CAISESSYEQYF. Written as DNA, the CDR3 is TGTGCCATCAGTGAGTCAAGTTACGAGCAGTACTTC.

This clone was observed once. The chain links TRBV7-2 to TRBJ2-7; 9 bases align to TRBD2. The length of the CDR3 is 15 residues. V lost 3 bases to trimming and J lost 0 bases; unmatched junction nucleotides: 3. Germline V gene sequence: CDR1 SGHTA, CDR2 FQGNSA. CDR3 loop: CASSFSGGFSYEQYF. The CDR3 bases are TGTGCCAGCAGCTTTAGCGGGGGATTCTCCTACGAGCAGTACTTC.

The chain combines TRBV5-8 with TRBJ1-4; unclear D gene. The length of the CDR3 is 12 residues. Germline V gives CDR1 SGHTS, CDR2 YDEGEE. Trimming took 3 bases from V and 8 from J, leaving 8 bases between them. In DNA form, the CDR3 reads TGTGCCAGCAGCTCCGGAGGAGAAAAACTGTTTTTT. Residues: CASSSGGEKLFF.

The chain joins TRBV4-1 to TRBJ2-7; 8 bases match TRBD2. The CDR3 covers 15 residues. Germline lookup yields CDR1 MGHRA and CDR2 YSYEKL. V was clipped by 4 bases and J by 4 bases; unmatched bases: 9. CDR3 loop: CASSLSPTSEYEQYF. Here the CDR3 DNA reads TGCGCCAGCAGCCTAAGCCCGACTAGCGAATACGAGCAGTACTTC.

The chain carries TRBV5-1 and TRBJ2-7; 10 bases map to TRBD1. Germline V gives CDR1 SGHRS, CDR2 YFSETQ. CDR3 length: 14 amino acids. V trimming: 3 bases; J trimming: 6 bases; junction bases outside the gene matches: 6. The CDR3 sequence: CASSWRDRGTEQYF. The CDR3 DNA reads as TGCGCCAGCAGCTGGAGGGACAGGGGTACCGAGCAGTACTTC.

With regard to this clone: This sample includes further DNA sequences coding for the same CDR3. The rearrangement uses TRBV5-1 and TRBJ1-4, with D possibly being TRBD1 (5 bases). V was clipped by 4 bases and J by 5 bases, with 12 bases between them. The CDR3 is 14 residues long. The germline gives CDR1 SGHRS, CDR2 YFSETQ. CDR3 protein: CASSRDSPNEKLFF. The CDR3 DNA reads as TGCGCCAGCAGCCGTGACAGCCCCAATGAAAAACTGTTTTTT.

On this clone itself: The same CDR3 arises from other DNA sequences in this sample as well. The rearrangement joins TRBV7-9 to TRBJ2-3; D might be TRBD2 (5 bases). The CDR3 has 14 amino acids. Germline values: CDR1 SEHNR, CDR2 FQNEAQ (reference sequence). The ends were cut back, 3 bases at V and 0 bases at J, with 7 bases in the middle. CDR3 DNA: TGTGCCAGCAGCTTGGCGGGTAGCACAGATACGCAGTATTTT. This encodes CASSLAGSTDTQYF.

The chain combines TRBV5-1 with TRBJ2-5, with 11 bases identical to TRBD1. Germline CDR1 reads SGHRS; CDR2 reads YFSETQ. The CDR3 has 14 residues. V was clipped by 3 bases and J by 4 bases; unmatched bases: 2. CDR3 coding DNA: TGCGCCAGCAGCTCAGGGACAGGGGGAGAGACCCAGTACTTC. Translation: CASSSGTGGETQYF.

CDR3 amino acids: CASSQDFSGRFTYEQYF. In nucleotides, the CDR3 is TGCGCCAGCAGCCAAGATTTTAGCGGGAGGTTTACCTACGAGCAGTACTTC. The V call is TRBV4-3, the J call TRBJ2-7; 10 bases match TRBD2. The CDR3 totals 17 residues. V gave up 0 bases and J gave up 2 bases; unmatched junction bases: 7. From germline, CDR1 is LGHNA and CDR2 YSLEER.

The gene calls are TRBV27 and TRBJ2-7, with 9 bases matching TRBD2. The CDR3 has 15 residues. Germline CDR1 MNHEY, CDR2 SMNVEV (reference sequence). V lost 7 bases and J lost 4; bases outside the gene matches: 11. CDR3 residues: CASTQAAGGPYEQYF. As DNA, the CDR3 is TGTGCCAGCACCCAGGCCGCGGGAGGGCCATACGAGCAGTACTTC.

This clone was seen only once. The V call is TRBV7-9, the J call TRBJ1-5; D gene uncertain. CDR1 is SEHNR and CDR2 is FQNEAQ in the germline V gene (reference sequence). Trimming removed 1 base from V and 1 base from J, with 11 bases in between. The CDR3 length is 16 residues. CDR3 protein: CASSLETLTSNQPQHF. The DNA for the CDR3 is TGTGCCAGCAGCTTAGAAACTCTCACAAGCAATCAGCCCCAGCATTTT.

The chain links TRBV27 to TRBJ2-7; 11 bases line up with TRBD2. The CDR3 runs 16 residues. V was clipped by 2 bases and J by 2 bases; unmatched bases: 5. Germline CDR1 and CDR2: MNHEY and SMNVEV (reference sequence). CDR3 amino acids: CASSLTGTSGAYEQYF. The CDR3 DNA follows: TGTGCCAGCAGTTTAACAGGGACTAGCGGAGCCTACGAGCAGTACTTC.

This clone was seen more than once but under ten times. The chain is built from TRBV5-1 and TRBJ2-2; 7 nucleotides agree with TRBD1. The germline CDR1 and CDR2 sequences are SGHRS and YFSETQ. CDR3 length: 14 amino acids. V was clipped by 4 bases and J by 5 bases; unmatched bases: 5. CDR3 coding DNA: TGCGCCAGCAGCCCAGGGACAGCTACCGGGGAGCTGTTTTTT. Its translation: CASSPGTATGELFF. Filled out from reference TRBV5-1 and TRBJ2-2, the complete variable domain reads KAGVTQTPRYLIKTRGQQVTLSCSPISGHRSVSWYQQTPGQGLQFLFEYFSETQRNKGNFPGRFSGRQFSNSRSEMNVSTLELGDSALYLCASSPGTATGELFFGEGSRLTVL.

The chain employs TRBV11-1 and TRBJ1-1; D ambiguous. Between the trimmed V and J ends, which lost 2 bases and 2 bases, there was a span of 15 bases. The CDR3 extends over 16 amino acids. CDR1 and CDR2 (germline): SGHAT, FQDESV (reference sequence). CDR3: CASSLLTANLNTEAFF. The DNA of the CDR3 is TGTGCCAGCAGCTTATTAACAGCGAACCTTAACACTGAAGCTTTCTTT.

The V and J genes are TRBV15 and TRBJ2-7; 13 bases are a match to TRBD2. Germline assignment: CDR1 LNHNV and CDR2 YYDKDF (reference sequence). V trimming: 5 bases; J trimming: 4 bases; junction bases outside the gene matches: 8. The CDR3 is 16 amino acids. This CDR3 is CATSGGPGLAGYEQYF. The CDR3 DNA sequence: TGTGCCACCAGCGGAGGACCGGGACTAGCGGGATACGAGCAGTACTTC. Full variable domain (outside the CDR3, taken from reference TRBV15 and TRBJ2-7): DAMVIQNPRYQVTQFGKPVTLSCSQTLNHNVMYWYQQKSSQAPKLLFHYYDKDFNNEADTPDNFQSRRPNTSFCFLDIRSPGLGDTAMYLCATSGGPGLAGYEQYFGPGTRLTVT.

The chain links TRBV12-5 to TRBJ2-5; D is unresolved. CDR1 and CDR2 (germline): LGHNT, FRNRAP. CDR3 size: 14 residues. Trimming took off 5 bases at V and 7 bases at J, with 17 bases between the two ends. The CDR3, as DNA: TGTGCTAGTGGTCCCGCTTTAGGAATCGGGACCCAGTACTTC. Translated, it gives CASGPALGIGTQYF.

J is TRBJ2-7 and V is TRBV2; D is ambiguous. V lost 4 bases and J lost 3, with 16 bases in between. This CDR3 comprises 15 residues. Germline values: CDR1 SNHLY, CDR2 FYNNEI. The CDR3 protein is CASSGRVNRVYEQYF. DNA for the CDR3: TGTGCCAGCAGTGGAAGGGTCAATCGGGTCTACGAGCAGTACTTC.

For the CDR3, the DNA is TGTGCCAGTAGTGTTGAACAGGGGGCAGGGAACACTGAAGCTTTCTTT. This sequence encodes CASSVEQGAGNTEAFF. The chain carries TRBV19 and TRBJ1-1, with 9 bases lining up with TRBD1. The CDR3 has 16 amino acids. J gave up 1 base and V 5 bases, and 8 bases lay outside the gene matches. Germline V CDR1 and CDR2: LNHDA, SQIVND (reference sequence). Combining the CDR3 with reference TRBV19 and TRBJ1-1 gives the whole variable domain DGGITQSPKYLFRKEGQNVTLSCEQNLNHDAMYWYRQDPGQGLRLIYYSQIVNDFQKGDIAEGYSVSREKKESFPLTVTSAQKNPTAFYLCASSVEQGAGNTEAFFGQGTRLTVV.

CDR3 sequence reads: CASSRDSANYGYTF. The CDR3 DNA is TGTGCCAGCAGCAGGGACAGCGCTAACTATGGCTACACCTTC. V and J are TRBV11-2 and TRBJ1-2, with TRBD1 matching 7 bases. The CDR3 sequence is 14 residues long. Trimming cost V 5 bases and J 0 bases; bases outside gene matches: 3. From germline, CDR1 is SGHAT and CDR2 FQNNGV.